These 2 T cell receptor beta chains were all obtained from the same sample, sequenced in a study of shared clonotypes between healthy human individuals. Repertoires were generated with immunoSEQ multiplex PCR, while TCRdb's copy carries only in-frame clones and drops some. Among around 980,000 clones listed, about 80% were seen once. Sequences were obtained from memory CD4+ T cells from PBMCs. Subset reported: CD45RA-negative fraction. The receptor set was obtained from a man between 18 and 29 years old in good health. Some clones in this sample may be carry-over from other donors' samples.

The J gene is TRBJ2-2, the V gene TRBV6-5; D remains ambiguous. Trimming took 1 base from V and 3 from J, leaving 6 bases between them. CDR3 length: 14 residues. Germline lookup yields CDR1 MNHEY and CDR2 SVGAGI. The CDR3 DNA is TGTGCCAGCAGTTACTACCCAGACACCGGGGAGCTGTTTTTT. This gives the protein CASSYYPDTGELFF.

This chain uses TRBV7-2 with TRBJ2-5; D ambiguous. The V and J ends lost 5 bases and 7 bases respectively, with 11 bases between them. This CDR3 comprises 12 residues. CDR1 is SGHTA, CDR2 FQGNSA, per germline. CDR3 amino acids: CASSPLRVTQYF. CDR3 in DNA: TGTGCCAGCAGCCCGTTACGGGTGACCCAGTACTTC.